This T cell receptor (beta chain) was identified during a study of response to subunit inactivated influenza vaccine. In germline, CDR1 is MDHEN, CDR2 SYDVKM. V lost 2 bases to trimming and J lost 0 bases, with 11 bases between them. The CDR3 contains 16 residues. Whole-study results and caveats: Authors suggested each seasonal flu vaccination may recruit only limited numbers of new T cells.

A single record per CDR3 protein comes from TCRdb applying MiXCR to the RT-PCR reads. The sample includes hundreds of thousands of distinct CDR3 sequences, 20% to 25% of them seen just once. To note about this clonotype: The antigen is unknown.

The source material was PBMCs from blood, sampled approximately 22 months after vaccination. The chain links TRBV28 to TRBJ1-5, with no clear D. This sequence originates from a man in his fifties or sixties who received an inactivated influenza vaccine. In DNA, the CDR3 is TGTGCCAGCAGTTTACAAGGGCTATATAGCAATCAGCCCCAGCATTTT. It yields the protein CASSLQGLYSNQPQHF. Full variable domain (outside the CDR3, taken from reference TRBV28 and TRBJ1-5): DVKVTQSSRYLVKRTGEKVFLECVQDMDHENMFWYRQDPGLGLRLIYFSYDVKMKEKGDIPEGYSVSREKKERFSLILESASTNQTSMYLCASSLQGLYSNQPQHFGDGTRLSIL.